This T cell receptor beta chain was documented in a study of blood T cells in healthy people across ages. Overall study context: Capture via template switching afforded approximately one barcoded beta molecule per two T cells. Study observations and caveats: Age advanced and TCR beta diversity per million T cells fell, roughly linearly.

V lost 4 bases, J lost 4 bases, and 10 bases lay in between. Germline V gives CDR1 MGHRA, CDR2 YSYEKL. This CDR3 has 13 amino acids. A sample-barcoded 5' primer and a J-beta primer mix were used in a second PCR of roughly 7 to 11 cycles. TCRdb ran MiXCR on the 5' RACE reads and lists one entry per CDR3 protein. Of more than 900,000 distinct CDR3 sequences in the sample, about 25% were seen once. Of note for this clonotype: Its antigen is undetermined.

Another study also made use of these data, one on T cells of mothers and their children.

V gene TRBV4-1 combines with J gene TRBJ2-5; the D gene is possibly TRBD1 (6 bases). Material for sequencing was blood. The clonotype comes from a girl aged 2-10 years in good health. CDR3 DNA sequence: TGCGCCAGCAGCCGCACAGGGTCAGAGACCCAGTACTTC. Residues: CASSRTGSETQYF.